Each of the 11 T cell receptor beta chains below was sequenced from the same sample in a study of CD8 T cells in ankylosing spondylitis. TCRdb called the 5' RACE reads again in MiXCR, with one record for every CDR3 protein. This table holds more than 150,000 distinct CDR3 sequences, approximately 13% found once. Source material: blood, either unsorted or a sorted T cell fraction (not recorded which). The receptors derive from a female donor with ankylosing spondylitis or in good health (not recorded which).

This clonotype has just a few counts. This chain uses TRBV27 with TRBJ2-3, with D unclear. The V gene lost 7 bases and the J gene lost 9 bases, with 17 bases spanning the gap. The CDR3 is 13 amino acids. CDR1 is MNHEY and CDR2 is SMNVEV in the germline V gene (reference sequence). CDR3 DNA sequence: TGTGCCAGCACCCCAGCCCGAACCCCGACGCAGTATTTT. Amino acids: CASTPARTPTQYF.

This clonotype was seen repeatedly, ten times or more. The CDR3 here is CASTRGQRNTGELFF. CDR3 DNA: TGTGCCAGCACCCGCGGACAGAGAAACACCGGGGAGCTGTTTTTT. The chain has TRBV28 and TRBJ2-2, with D possibly matching TRBD1 (6 bases). Germline V gene lookup returns CDR1 MDHEN and CDR2 SYDVKM. V was shortened by 7 bases and J by 2 bases, with 14 bases between the two germline ends. This CDR3 contains 15 residues.

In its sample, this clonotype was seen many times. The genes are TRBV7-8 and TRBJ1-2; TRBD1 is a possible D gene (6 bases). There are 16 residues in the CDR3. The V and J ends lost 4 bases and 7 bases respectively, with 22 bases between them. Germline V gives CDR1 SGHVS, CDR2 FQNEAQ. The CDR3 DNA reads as TGTGCCAGCAGCTCCCAGGAGACAGGCTATAGGGGTGGCTACACCTTC. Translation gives CASSSQETGYRGGYTF.

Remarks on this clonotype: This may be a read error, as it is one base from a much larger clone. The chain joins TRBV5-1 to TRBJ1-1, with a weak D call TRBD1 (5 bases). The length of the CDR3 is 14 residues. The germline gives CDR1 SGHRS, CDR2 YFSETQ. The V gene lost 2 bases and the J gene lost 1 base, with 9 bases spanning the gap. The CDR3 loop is CASSFWGTNTEAFF. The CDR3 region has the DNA TGCGCCAGCAGCTTTTGGGGGACGAACACTGAAGCTTTCTTT.

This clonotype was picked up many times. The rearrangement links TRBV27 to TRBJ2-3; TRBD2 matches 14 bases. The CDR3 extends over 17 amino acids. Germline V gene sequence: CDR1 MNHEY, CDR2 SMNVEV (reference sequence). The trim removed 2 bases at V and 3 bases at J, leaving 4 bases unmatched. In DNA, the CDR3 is TGTGCCAGCAGTTTAGGGACTAGCGGGAGTATTACAGATACGCAGTATTTT. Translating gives CASSLGTSGSITDTQYF.

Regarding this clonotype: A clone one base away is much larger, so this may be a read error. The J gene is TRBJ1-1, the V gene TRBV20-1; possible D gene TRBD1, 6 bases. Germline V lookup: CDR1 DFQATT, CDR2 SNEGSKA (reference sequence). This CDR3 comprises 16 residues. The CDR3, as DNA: TGCAGTGCTAGCTACAGGGCCGGAAGATTGAACATTGAAGCTTTCTTT. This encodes CSASYRAGRLNIEAFF.

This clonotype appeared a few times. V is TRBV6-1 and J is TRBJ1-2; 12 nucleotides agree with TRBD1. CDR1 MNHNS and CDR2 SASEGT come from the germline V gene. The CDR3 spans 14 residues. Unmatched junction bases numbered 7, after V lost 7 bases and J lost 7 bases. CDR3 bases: TGTGCCAGCACCCCCGGGACAGGGGGCGTTGGCTACACCTTC. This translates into CASTPGTGGVGYTF.

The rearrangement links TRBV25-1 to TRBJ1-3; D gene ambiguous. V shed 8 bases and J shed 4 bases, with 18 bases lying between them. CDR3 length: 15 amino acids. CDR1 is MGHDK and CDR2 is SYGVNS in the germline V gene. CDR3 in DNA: TGTGCCAGCCGAGGCACCGGACTTACAGGAAACACCATATATTTT. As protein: CASRGTGLTGNTIYF.

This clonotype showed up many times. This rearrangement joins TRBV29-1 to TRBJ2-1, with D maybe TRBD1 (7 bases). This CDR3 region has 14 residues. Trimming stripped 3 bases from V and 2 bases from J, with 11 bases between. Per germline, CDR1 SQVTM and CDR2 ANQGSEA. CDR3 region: CSVDPGGTYNEQFF. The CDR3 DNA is TGCAGCGTTGACCCAGGGGGGACCTACAATGAGCAGTTCTTC.

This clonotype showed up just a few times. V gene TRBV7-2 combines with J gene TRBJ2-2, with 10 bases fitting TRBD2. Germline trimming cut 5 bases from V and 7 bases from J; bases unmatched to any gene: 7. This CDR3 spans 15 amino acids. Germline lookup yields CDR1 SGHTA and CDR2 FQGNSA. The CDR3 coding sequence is TGTGCCAGCAGCCGCTCTAGCGGGAGTGGCGGGGAGCTGTTTTTT. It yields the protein CASSRSSGSGGELFF.

CDR3 sequence reads: CASSVGPTQYF. The DNA of the CDR3 is TGTGCCAGCAGTGTAGGGCCCACGCAGTATTTT. The chain couples TRBV2 to TRBJ2-3; D is ambiguous. The CDR3 is 11 residues long. Germline V gives CDR1 SNHLY, CDR2 FYNNEI. Trimming removed 4 bases from V and 9 bases from J, with 8 bases in between.